The 9 T cell receptor beta chains reported below all come from one sample, sequenced in a study of T cell changes during pregnancy in multiple sclerosis. The repertoire was sequenced with immunoSEQ multiplex PCR; TCRdb's copy has only in-frame clones and lacks some. Of 100,000 or so clones in the sample, 94% are singletons; the top ten hold about 1.7%. Here the sequenced sample was peripheral blood, taken after pregnancy. Receptors were obtained from a female donor in good health, enrolled as a control in a pregnancy study.

The chain is built from TRBV27 and TRBJ2-3; weak D call: TRBD2 (5 bases). CDR1 and CDR2 from the germline V gene are MNHEY and SMNVEV (reference sequence). The CDR3 totals 13 residues. V lost 6 bases and J lost 4, with 11 bases in between. The CDR3 coding sequence is TGTGCCAGCAGGCCTACTAGTCCAGATACGCAGTATTTT. Translating it yields CASRPTSPDTQYF.

The chain joins TRBV7-2 to TRBJ2-3; maybe TRBD2 (5 bases). Trimming cost V 4 bases and J 8 bases, with 13 bases left between them. The CDR3 has 13 residues. Germline CDR1 is SGHTA and CDR2 is FQGNSA. The CDR3 DNA reads TGTGCCAGCAGCTCCCTTAGCGCGAGTACGCAGTATTTT. Its translation is CASSSLSASTQYF.

The J gene is TRBJ2-3, the V gene TRBV6-1, with D possibly TRBD1 on 5 matching bases. This CDR3 spans 13 amino acids. Germline V gives CDR1 MNHNS, CDR2 SASEGT. V was shortened by 8 bases and J by 2 bases, with 11 bases between the two germline ends. The CDR3 is CASEGQATDTQYF. CDR3 bases: TGTGCCAGCGAAGGACAAGCCACAGATACGCAGTATTTT.

The chain employs TRBV5-1 and TRBJ2-3; TRBD1 agrees at 7 bases. Germline CDR1 reads SGHRS; CDR2 reads YFSETQ. This CDR3 has 14 residues. The ends lost 2 bases at V and 3 bases at J; junction bases unmatched: 3. The DNA of the CDR3 is TGCGCCAGCAGCTTCGGACAGGTTACAGATACGCAGTATTTT. Translation: CASSFGQVTDTQYF.

This clone was observed a single time. The chain couples TRBV6-1 to TRBJ2-7; weak D call: TRBD1 (5 bases). Trimming removed 4 bases from V and 0 bases from J, with 10 bases in between. The CDR3 covers 14 residues. Germline CDR1 is MNHNS and CDR2 is SASEGT. The DNA of the CDR3 is TGTGCCAGCAGTGGAGACAGACACTCCTACGAGCAGTACTTC. It translates to CASSGDRHSYEQYF.

The count of this clone is one. The chain is built from TRBV13 and TRBJ2-5, with 7 positions matching TRBD2. Germline CDR1 PRHDT, CDR2 FYEKMQ (reference sequence). The CDR3 covers 14 residues. The V segment lost 3 bases and the J segment 5 bases; nucleotides outside the gene matches: 6. For the CDR3, the DNA is TGTGCCAGCAGCTTGGGCGGGAGAGGGGAGACCCAGTACTTC. This sequence encodes CASSLGGRGETQYF.

Written as DNA, the CDR3 is TGTGCCAGCAGTTTAGGGGGCAATTCACCCCTCCACTTT. Translated: CASSLGGNSPLHF. The chain has TRBV27 and TRBJ1-6; a possible D gene is TRBD1 (6 bases). Germline CDR1 and CDR2: MNHEY and SMNVEV (reference sequence). This CDR3 has 13 residues. The germline V and J ends were trimmed by 2 bases and 7 bases, with 6 bases remaining between them.

The rearrangement links TRBV28 to TRBJ2-1; 7 positions agree with TRBD2. Trimming cost V 4 bases and J 3 bases; bases outside gene matches: 6. Per the germline V gene, CDR1 is MDHEN and CDR2 is SYDVKM. The length of the CDR3 is 15 residues. Here the CDR3 reads CASSSQGTIYNEQFF. The CDR3 DNA is TGTGCCAGCAGTTCCCAAGGGACTATCTACAATGAGCAGTTCTTC.

In its sample, this clone was seen once. This chain links TRBV5-1 with TRBJ2-2, with 9 bases fitting TRBD1. V shed 6 bases, J shed 6 bases, and the junction held 9 bases outside the gene matches. The germline CDR1 and CDR2 sequences are SGHRS and YFSETQ. CDR3 length: 15 residues. In DNA form, the CDR3 reads TGCGCCAGCACCCAACAGGGGGCAGGCTCCGGGGAGCTGTTTTTT. This translates into CASTQQGAGSGELFF.